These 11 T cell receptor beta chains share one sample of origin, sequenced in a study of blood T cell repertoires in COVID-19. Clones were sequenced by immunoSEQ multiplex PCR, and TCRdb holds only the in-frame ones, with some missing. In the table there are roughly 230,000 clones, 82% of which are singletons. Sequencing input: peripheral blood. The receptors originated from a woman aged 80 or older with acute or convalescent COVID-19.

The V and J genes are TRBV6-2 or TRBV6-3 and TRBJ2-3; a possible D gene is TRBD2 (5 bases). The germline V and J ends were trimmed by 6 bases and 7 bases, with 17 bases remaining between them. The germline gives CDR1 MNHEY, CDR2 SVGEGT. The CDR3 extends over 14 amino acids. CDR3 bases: TGTGCCAGCAGCAGTTCCCAAGGAGGAAATACGCAGTATTTT. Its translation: CASSSSQGGNTQYF.

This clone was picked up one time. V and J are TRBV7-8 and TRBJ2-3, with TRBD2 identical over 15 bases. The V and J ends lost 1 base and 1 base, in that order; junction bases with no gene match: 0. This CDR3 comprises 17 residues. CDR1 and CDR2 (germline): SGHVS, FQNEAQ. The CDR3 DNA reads TGTGCCAGCAGCTTAGGGACTAGCGGGGGGGGCACAGATACGCAGTATTTT. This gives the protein CASSLGTSGGGTDTQYF.

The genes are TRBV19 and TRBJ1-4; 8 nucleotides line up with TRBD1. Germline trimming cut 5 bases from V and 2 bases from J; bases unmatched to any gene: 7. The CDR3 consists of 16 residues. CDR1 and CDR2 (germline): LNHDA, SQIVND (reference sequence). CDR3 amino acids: CASSGRQGPTNEKLFF. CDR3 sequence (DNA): TGTGCCAGTAGTGGCCGACAGGGGCCCACTAATGAAAAACTGTTTTTT.

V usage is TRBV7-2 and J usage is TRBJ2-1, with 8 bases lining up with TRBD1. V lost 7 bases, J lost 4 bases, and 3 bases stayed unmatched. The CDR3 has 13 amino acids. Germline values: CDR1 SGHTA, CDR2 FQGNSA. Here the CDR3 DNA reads TGTGCCAGCACTGGACAGGGATACAATGAGCAGTTCTTC. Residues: CASTGQGYNEQFF.

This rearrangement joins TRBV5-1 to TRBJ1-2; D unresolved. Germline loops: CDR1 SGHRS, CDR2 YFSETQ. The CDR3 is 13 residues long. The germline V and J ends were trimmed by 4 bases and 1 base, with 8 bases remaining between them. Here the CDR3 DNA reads TGCGCCAGCAGCCCACAAAATAACTATGGCTACACCTTC. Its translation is CASSPQNNYGYTF.

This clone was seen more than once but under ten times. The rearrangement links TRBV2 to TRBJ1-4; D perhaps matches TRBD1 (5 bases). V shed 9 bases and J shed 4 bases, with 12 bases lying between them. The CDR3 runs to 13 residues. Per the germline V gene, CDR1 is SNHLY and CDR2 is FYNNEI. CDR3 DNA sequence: TGTGCCAGTGCTGGGGGGGGTAATGAAAAACTGTTTTTT. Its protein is CASAGGGNEKLFF.

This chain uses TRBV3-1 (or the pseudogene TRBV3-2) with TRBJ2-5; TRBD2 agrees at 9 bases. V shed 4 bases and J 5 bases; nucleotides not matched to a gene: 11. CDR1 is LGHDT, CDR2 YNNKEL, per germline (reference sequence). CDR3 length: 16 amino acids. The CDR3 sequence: CASSPRGAGGYETQYF. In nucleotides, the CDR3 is TGTGCCAGCAGCCCCCGTGGAGCGGGGGGTTACGAGACCCAGTACTTC.

Written as DNA, the CDR3 is TGTGCCAGCAGCGTAGGGGACAATCGTGAAAAACTGTTTTTT. This sequence encodes CASSVGDNREKLFF. The chain has TRBV9 and TRBJ1-4, with D maybe TRBD1 (6 bases). Trimming removed 0 bases at V and 7 bases at J, with 10 bases between. The germline CDR1 and CDR2 sequences are SGDLS and YYNGEE. The CDR3 has 14 amino acids.

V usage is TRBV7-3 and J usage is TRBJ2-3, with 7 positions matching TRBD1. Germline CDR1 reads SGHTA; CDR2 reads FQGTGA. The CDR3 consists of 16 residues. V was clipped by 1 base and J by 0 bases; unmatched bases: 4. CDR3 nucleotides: TGTGCCAGCAGCTTAAACAGGGGAATAAGCACAGATACGCAGTATTTT. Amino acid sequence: CASSLNRGISTDTQYF.

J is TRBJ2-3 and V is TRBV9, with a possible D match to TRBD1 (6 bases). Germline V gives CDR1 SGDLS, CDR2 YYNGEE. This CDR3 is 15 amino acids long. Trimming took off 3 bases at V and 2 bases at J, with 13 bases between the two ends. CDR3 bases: TGTGCCAGCAGCGCCCGTGAGGGGGACACAGATACGCAGTATTTT. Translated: CASSAREGDTDTQYF.

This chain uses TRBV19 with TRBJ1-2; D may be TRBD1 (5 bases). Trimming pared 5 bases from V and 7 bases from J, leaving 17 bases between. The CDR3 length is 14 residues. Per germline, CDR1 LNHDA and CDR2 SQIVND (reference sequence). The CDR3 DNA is TGTGCCAGTAGTGGCTACGGGGGAATAAGTGGCTACACCTTC. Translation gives CASSGYGGISGYTF.